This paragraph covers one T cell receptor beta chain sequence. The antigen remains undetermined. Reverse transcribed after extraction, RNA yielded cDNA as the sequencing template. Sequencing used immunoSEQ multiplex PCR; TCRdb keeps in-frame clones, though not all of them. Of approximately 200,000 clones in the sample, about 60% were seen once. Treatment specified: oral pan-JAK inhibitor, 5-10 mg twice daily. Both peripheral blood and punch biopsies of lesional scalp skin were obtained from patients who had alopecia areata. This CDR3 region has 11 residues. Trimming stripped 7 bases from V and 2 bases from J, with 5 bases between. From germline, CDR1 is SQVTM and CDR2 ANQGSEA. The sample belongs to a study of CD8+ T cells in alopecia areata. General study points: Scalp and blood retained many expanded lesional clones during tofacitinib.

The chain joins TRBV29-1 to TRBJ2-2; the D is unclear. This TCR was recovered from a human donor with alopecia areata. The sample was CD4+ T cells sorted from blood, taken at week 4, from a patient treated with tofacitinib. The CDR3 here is CSAANTGELFF. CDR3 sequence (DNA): TGCAGCGCCGCTAACACCGGGGAGCTGTTTTTT.